The rows below give T cell receptor beta chains drawn from one sample of a study of radiotherapy plus CTLA-4 blockade in lung cancer. Data came from immunoSEQ multiplex PCR; TCRdb stores just in-frame clones and leaves some out. This repertoire shows 70,000 to 95,000 clones, around 87% found once; its top ten account for approximately 16%. Specimen: peripheral blood, collected from a patient treated with radiotherapy plus ipilimumab. The receptor source for this set is a human donor with non-small cell lung cancer that progressed on radiotherapy plus ipilimumab. Each CDR3 is given with its conserved first and last residue. The D gene is left open where the match is weak. A clone size is listed for some rows: how often the clone was seen (once, few, many), or a class if it is expanded.

clone size	D gene	V gene	J gene	CDR3 protein	CDR3 DNA
few	-	TRBV14	TRBJ2-5	CASSLSQETQYF	TGTGCCAGCAGCTTATCCCAAGAGACCCAGTACTTC
-	TRBD1	TRBV4-3	TRBJ1-1	CASTRDRKNTEAFF	TGCGCCAGCACCCGGGACAGGAAAAACACTGAAGCTTTCTTT
-	-	TRBV7-9	TRBJ2-3	CASSLPTGYSQYF	TGTGCCAGCAGCTTACCGACAGGCTACTCGCAGTATTTT
-	-	TRBV9	TRBJ1-1	CASSVEERNTEAFF	TGTGCCAGCAGCGTAGAGGAAAGGAACACTGAAGCTTTCTTT
once	-	TRBV5-1	TRBJ2-6	CASSSTGSGANVLTF	TGCGCCAGCAGCTCCACAGGCTCTGGGGCCAACGTCCTGACTTTC
-	-	TRBV5-1	TRBJ1-3	CASSLALAAGNTIYF	TGCGCCAGCAGCTTGGCATTAGCCGCTGGAAACACCATATATTTT
-	TRBD1	TRBV27	TRBJ1-6	CASSLMPGDSFSYNSPLHF	TGTGCCAGCAGTTTAATGCCCGGGGACAGTTTCTCCTATAATTCACCCCTCCACTTT
-	-	TRBV7-2	TRBJ2-3	CASSQAGVSTDTQYF	TGTGCCAGCAGCCAAGCGGGTGTGAGCACAGATACGCAGTATTTT
-	TRBD1	TRBV5-6	TRBJ1-2	CASGLGQGYGYTF	TGTGCCAGCGGCCTGGGACAGGGCTATGGCTACACCTTC
-	-	TRBV29-1	TRBJ1-2	CSVETPTYGYTF	TGCAGCGTTGAAACACCAACGTATGGCTACACCTTC
-	-	TRBV4-2	TRBJ2-7	CASSHRGEQYF	TGTGCCAGCAGCCACAGGGGTGAGCAGTACTTC
-	TRBD1	TRBV7-9	TRBJ2-2	CASSLRTGANTGELFF	TGTGCCAGCAGCTTGCGGACAGGCGCGAACACCGGGGAGCTGTTTTTT
-	-	TRBV7-9	TRBJ2-2	CASSLAAGATGELFF	TGTGCCAGCAGCTTAGCCGCGGGGGCCACCGGGGAGCTGTTTTTT
once	-	TRBV6-5	TRBJ1-1	CASSRLGTNTEAFF	TGTGCCAGCAGCCGACTCGGGACGAACACTGAAGCTTTCTTT
few	-	TRBV7-2	TRBJ1-3	CASSPRGSGNTIYF	TGTGCCAGCAGCCCCCGGGGCTCTGGAAACACCATATATTTT
-	-	TRBV14	TRBJ2-1	CASSPLRDNEQFF	TGTGCCAGCAGCCCCTTGCGCGACAATGAGCAGTTCTTC
-	TRBD1	TRBV27	TRBJ2-7	CASSDNYVGTVLDEQYF	TGTGCCAGCAGTGACAACTACGTCGGGACAGTCCTCGACGAGCAGTACTTC
-	-	TRBV6-1	TRBJ2-7	CASRGRLSSYEQYF	TGTGCCAGCAGGGGGCGACTGTCGTCCTACGAGCAGTACTTC
-	TRBD1	TRBV5-6	TRBJ1-2	CASSPGQGTGYTF	TGTGCCAGCAGCCCCGGACAGGGCACTGGCTACACCTTC
-	TRBD1	TRBV6-5	TRBJ1-2	CASSYRGQNYGYTF	TGTGCCAGCAGTTATAGGGGACAGAACTATGGCTACACCTTC
once	-	TRBV19	TRBJ1-1	CASSPGTLNTEAFF	TGTGCCAGTAGTCCCGGGACGCTTAACACTGAAGCTTTCTTT
-	-	TRBV11-3	TRBJ2-7	CASSLEDFGGYEQYF	TGTGCCAGCAGCCTAGAGGATTTTGGGGGCTACGAGCAGTACTTC
-	TRBD2	TRBV7-2	TRBJ2-3	CASRKTPSGNPTDTQYF	TGTGCCAGCAGGAAAACGCCTAGCGGGAATCCAACAGATACGCAGTATTTT
-	-	TRBV7-8	TRBJ1-2	CASSFAEGGREGYTF	TGTGCCAGCAGCTTCGCCGAGGGGGGCCGGGAAGGCTACACCTTC
-	-	TRBV19	TRBJ1-5	CASSIDGSWEPQHF	TGTGCCAGTAGTATAGATGGGAGCTGGGAGCCCCAGCATTTT
-	-	TRBV5-6	TRBJ1-4	CASSLDSEEKLFF	TGTGCCAGCAGCTTGGACAGTGAGGAAAAACTGTTTTTT
-	TRBD2	TRBV9	TRBJ2-5	CASSASSGGETQYF	TGTGCCAGCAGCGCCTCTAGCGGGGGAGAGACCCAGTACTTC
few	-	TRBV10-3	TRBJ1-1	CATLGAGEAFF	TGTGCCACGCTAGGCGCGGGTGAAGCTTTCTTT
-	TRBD2	TRBV5-4	TRBJ2-3	CASSGGTSGGHTDTQYF	TGTGCCAGCAGCGGCGGGACTAGCGGGGGGCACACAGATACGCAGTATTTT
-	TRBD1	TRBV5-6	TRBJ2-7	CASSADRGLIHEQYF	TGTGCCAGCAGCGCGGACAGGGGGCTCATCCACGAGCAGTACTTC
-	-	TRBV19	TRBJ2-5	CASREYGVGQETQYF	TGTGCCAGTAGAGAGTACGGGGTAGGCCAAGAGACCCAGTACTTC
-	-	TRBV7-8	TRBJ1-1	CASSLGGHMNTEAFF	TGTGCCAGCAGCTTAGGGGGACATATGAACACTGAAGCTTTCTTT
-	-	TRBV2	TRBJ2-2	CASRLDKNTGELFF	TGTGCCAGCAGGTTGGACAAGAACACCGGGGAGCTGTTTTTT
-	-	TRBV13	TRBJ2-5	CASSQKGFRETQYF	TGTGCCAGCAGCCAGAAGGGGTTTAGGGAGACCCAGTACTTC
-	-	TRBV11-3	TRBJ2-2	CASSLGANTGELFF	TGTGCCAGCAGCTTAGGGGCGAACACCGGGGAGCTGTTTTTT
-	TRBD1	TRBV5-3	TRBJ2-3	CARSPGTGLSDTQYF	TGTGCCAGAAGCCCCGGGACAGGGTTGTCAGATACGCAGTATTTT
few	-	TRBV10-3	TRBJ2-3	CAIRVGGSTDTQYF	TGTGCCATCAGGGTCGGGGGAAGCACAGATACGCAGTATTTT
-	-	TRBV9	TRBJ2-5	CASSAQRTEDQETQYF	TGTGCCAGCAGCGCTCAACGGACCGAAGATCAAGAGACCCAGTACTTC
-	-	TRBV7-9	TRBJ1-2	CASSQPGGGYTF	TGTGCCAGCAGCCAACCCGGAGGTGGCTACACCTTC